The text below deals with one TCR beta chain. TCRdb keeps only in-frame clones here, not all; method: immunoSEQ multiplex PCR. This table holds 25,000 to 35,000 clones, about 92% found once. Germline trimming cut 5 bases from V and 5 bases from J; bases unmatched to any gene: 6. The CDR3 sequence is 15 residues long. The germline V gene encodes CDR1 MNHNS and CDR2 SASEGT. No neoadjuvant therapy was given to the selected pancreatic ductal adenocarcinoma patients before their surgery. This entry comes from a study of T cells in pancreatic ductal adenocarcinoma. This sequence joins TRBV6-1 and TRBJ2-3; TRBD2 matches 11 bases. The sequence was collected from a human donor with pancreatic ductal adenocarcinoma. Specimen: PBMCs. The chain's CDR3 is CASSITSGRGDTQYF. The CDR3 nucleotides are TGTGCCAGCAGTATAACTAGCGGGAGAGGAGATACGCAGTATTTT.